The 20 T cell receptor beta chains below were found in one sample sequenced in a study of post-analysis software for immune sequencing data. Study conclusions and caveats: There were several TRBV segments more frequent in patients than controls, and TRBV5-6, TRBV5-1 and TRBV20-1 were among them.

Prepared libraries of TCR beta cDNA carried unique molecular identifiers. MiXCR was run by TCRdb on the PCR reads, yielding one entry per CDR3 protein. Among about 620,000 distinct CDR3 sequences, roughly 40% were seen once, and the ten largest hold 1.5% to 2%. Their specific antigens are unknown. Sequenced sample: blood. All receptors come from a girl aged 10 to 17 with multiple sclerosis.

This clonotype has at least ten counts. The J gene is TRBJ1-2, the V gene TRBV7-2, with unresolved D. The CDR3 consists of 13 residues. Trimming removed 5 bases from V and 6 bases from J, with 13 bases in between. Germline V CDR1 and CDR2: SGHTA, FQGNSA. CDR3 region: CASSTRTWNGYTF. The CDR3 DNA is TGTGCCAGCAGCACCAGGACTTGGAATGGCTACACCTTC.

The chain recombines TRBV6-4 with TRBJ1-1, with D perhaps matching TRBD1 (5 bases). This CDR3 is 13 amino acids long. V lost 6 bases and J 3 bases, leaving 11 bases between the germline ends. The V gene's germline CDR1 is MRHNA and CDR2 SNTAGT. The CDR3 DNA is TGTGCCAGCAGCTGGGGGGAAGACACTGAAGCTTTCTTT. Protein product: CASSWGEDTEAFF.

The chain joins TRBV14 to TRBJ1-2, with D maybe TRBD1 (5 bases). The CDR3 extends over 14 amino acids. The V end lost 4 bases, the J end lost 6 bases, and 15 bases lay between the germline ends. Germline V gene sequence: CDR1 SGHDN, CDR2 FVKESK. The CDR3 spells CASSPSWGLDGYTF. Here the CDR3 DNA reads TGTGCCAGCAGCCCATCATGGGGGTTGGATGGCTACACCTTC.

J is TRBJ2-3 and V is TRBV6-5, with a possible D match to TRBD2 (5 bases). The CDR3 extends over 14 amino acids. Germline CDR1 reads MNHEY; CDR2 reads SVGAGI. Trimming pared 6 bases from V and 5 bases from J, leaving 15 bases between. CDR3 sequence: CASSPTGYGDTQYF. The CDR3 DNA sequence: TGTGCCAGCAGCCCTACGGGATATGGAGATACGCAGTATTTT.

This clonotype was detected a few times. The chain joins TRBV30 to TRBJ2-4; 9 nucleotides agree with TRBD1. The germline V gene encodes CDR1 GTSNPN and CDR2 SVGIG (reference sequence). V shed 0 bases, J shed 7 bases, and the junction held 7 bases outside the gene matches. The CDR3 sequence is 15 residues long. The CDR3 DNA sequence: TGTGCCTGGAGTGTCGGGGACAGGGAATGGAACATTCAGTACTTC. Translated: CAWSVGDREWNIQYF. The full variable domain, in which reference TRBV30 and TRBJ2-4 provide the parts outside the CDR3, is SQTIHQWPATLVQPVGSPLSLECTVEGTSNPNLYWYRQAAGRGLQLLFYSVGIGQISSEVPQNLSASRPQDRQFILSSKKLLLSDSGFYLCAWSVGDREWNIQYFGAGTRLSVL.

V usage is TRBV13 and J usage is TRBJ2-1; no firm D call. Trimming left V 5 bases short and J 2 bases short, with 10 bases between. This CDR3 spans 14 amino acids. Germline V gene data show CDR1 as PRHDT and CDR2 as FYEKMQ (reference sequence). The CDR3 DNA is TGTGCCAGCAGCCCCGGCAGTACCTACAATGAGCAGTTCTTC. Its translation: CASSPGSTYNEQFF. Variable domain in full (rest from reference TRBV13 and TRBJ2-1): AAGVIQSPRHLIKEKRETATLKCYPIPRHDTVYWYQQGPGQDPQFLISFYEKMQSDKGSIPDRFSAQQFSDYHSELNMSSLELGDSALYFCASSPGSTYNEQFFGPGTRLTVL.

The chain recombines TRBV6-5 with TRBJ2-1; the D gene is possibly TRBD2 (6 bases). The CDR3 extends over 15 amino acids. Trimming cost V 0 bases and J 8 bases, with 14 bases left between them. The germline CDR1 and CDR2 sequences are MNHEY and SVGAGI. The CDR3 DNA sequence: TGTGCCAGCAGTTACTCGATAGGAGGGGTGGATGAGCAGTTCTTC. Translating gives CASSYSIGGVDEQFF.

V gene TRBV7-2 combines with J gene TRBJ1-1; tentative D call: TRBD1 (5 bases). This CDR3 is built from 13 residues. With 6 bases removed from V and 4 bases from J, the gap between germline ends came to 12 bases. Germline CDR1 SGHTA, CDR2 FQGNSA. CDR3 nucleotide sequence: TGTGCCAGCAGTTTTAGAGGGGTCACTGAAGCTTTCTTT. Encoded protein: CASSFRGVTEAFF.

This clonotype has at least ten counts. The chain uses TRBV20-1 and TRBJ2-7; D remains unclear. CDR1 DFQATT and CDR2 SNEGSKA come from the germline V gene (reference sequence). Trimming took 4 bases from V and 0 from J, leaving 13 bases between them. This CDR3 comprises 14 residues. The CDR3 loop reads CSAIPSDSSYEQYF. In nucleotides, the CDR3 is TGCAGTGCTATCCCCTCGGATAGCTCCTACGAGCAGTACTTC.

The genes are TRBV29-1 and TRBJ1-1; the D is unclear. Between the trimmed V and J ends, which lost 0 bases and 3 bases, there was a span of 8 bases. Germline V gives CDR1 SQVTM, CDR2 ANQGSEA. This CDR3 comprises 13 residues. The CDR3 region is CSVEDRGDTEAFF. In DNA, the CDR3 is TGCAGCGTTGAAGATCGCGGGGACACTGAAGCTTTCTTT.

The chain carries TRBV6-6 and TRBJ2-1, with 11 bases lining up with TRBD2. CDR3 length: 17 residues. CDR1 is MNHNY and CDR2 is SVGAGI in the germline V gene (reference sequence). With 6 bases clipped from V and 6 bases from J, the junction kept 13 bases outside the gene matches. CDR3 nucleotides: TGTGCCAGCAGCCGGGCTATAGCGGGGGGGCTGTGCAATGAGCAGTTCTTC. Protein sequence: CASSRAIAGGLCNEQFF.

This clonotype was found a few times. The V call is TRBV29-1, the J call TRBJ1-5, with TRBD1 identical over 8 bases. Trimming at V came to 6 bases and at J to 2 bases, leaving 3 bases not matched to a gene. The germline V gene encodes CDR1 SQVTM and CDR2 ANQGSEA. This CDR3 region has 13 residues. The CDR3 region is CSVAGGGNQPQHF. CDR3 nucleotide sequence: TGCAGCGTGGCAGGGGGCGGCAATCAGCCCCAGCATTTT.

The CDR3: CASSLIRRGSTDTQYF. The CDR3 bases are TGTGCCAGCAGCTTAATTCGGCGGGGAAGCACAGATACGCAGTATTTT. The V gene is TRBV7-8, the J gene TRBJ2-3; maybe TRBD2 (6 bases). The CDR3 length is 16 residues. The germline V and J ends were trimmed by 2 bases and 0 bases, with 12 bases remaining between them. Germline V gene lookup returns CDR1 SGHVS and CDR2 FQNEAQ. Full variable domain (remainder filled in from reference TRBV7-8 and TRBJ2-3): GAGVSQSPRYKVAKRGQDVALRCDPISGHVSLFWYQQALGQGPEFLTYFQNEAQLDKSGLPSDRFFAERPEGSVSTLKIQRTQQEDSAVYLCASSLIRRGSTDTQYFGPGTRLTVL.

The chain has TRBV24-1 and TRBJ2-3; TRBD2 is a possible D gene (5 bases). CDR1 is KGHDR, CDR2 SFDVKD, per germline. Trimming left V 4 bases short and J 6 bases short, with 22 bases between. The CDR3 contains 17 residues. The CDR3 DNA follows: TGTGCCACCAGTGAGGTGACGAGGGCCAAGCTCACGGATACGCAGTATTTT. This codes for CATSEVTRAKLTDTQYF.

The gene calls are TRBV10-3 and TRBJ2-5; possibly TRBD2 for D (6 bases). The CDR3 runs to 17 residues. Trimming took 1 base from V and 0 from J, leaving 15 bases between them. Germline values: CDR1 ENHRY, CDR2 SYGVKD. CDR3 bases: TGTGCCATCAGTGAGTTGGGAGGTTCTAGGGACCAAGAGACCCAGTACTTC. This sequence encodes CAISELGGSRDQETQYF.

J is TRBJ2-3 and V is TRBV12-3 or TRBV12-4, with 15 bases aligning to TRBD2. This CDR3 contains 15 residues. V trimming: 6 bases; J trimming: 5 bases; junction bases outside the gene matches: 3. The CDR3 loop is CASSGTSGGRDTQYF. DNA for the CDR3: TGTGCCAGCAGCGGGACTAGCGGGGGGAGAGATACGCAGTATTTT.

Here the CDR3 DNA reads TGTGCCACCTCGGCGGCGGGGGGCTCCTACAATGAGCAGTTCTTC. Protein product: CATSAAGGSYNEQFF. The V call is TRBV24-1, the J call TRBJ2-1; 8 bases are shared with TRBD2. The CDR3 is made up of 15 amino acids. Germline V lookup: CDR1 KGHDR, CDR2 SFDVKD. J gave up 0 bases and V 9 bases, and 6 bases lay outside the gene matches.

Only a few counts were recorded for this clonotype. The chain uses TRBV7-3 and TRBJ2-1; D remains unclear. With 2 bases removed from V and 0 bases from J, the gap between germline ends came to 11 bases. The CDR3 consists of 16 residues. Germline assignment: CDR1 SGHTA and CDR2 FQGTGA. The CDR3 DNA sequence: TGTGCCAGCAGCTTAGTGGCTCAAAGCTCCTACAATGAGCAGTTCTTC. Its translation is CASSLVAQSSYNEQFF. Full variable domain (rest looked up from reference TRBV7-3 and TRBJ2-1): GAGVSQTPSNKVTEKGKYVELRCDPISGHTALYWYRQSLGQGPEFLIYFQGTGAADDSGLPNDRFFAVRPEGSVSTLKIQRTERGDSAVYLCASSLVAQSSYNEQFFGPGTRLTVL.

The chain employs TRBV3-1 and TRBJ2-7, with 14 bases that match TRBD2. This CDR3 has 18 residues. V gave up 4 bases and J gave up 3 bases; unmatched junction bases: 11. Germline V CDR1 and CDR2: LGHDT, YNNKEL (reference sequence). Written as DNA, the CDR3 is TGTGCCAGCAGCCGAGGTCCCGGGACTAGCGGGAGTGGCTACGAGCAGTACTTC. This sequence encodes CASSRGPGTSGSGYEQYF.

The J gene is TRBJ2-1, the V gene TRBV7-3, with TRBD2 matching 9 bases. With 1 base clipped from V and 9 bases from J, the junction kept 7 bases outside the gene matches. The CDR3 length is 15 residues. Looked up from germline, CDR1 is SGHTA and CDR2 is FQGTGA. The CDR3 protein is CASSLMAGGPSEQFF. The DNA for the CDR3 is TGTGCCAGCAGCTTAATGGCGGGAGGGCCATCTGAGCAGTTCTTC. The full variable domain, with the rest looked up from reference TRBV7-3 and TRBJ2-1, is GAGVSQTPSNKVTEKGKYVELRCDPISGHTALYWYRQSLGQGPEFLIYFQGTGAADDSGLPNDRFFAVRPEGSVSTLKIQRTERGDSAVYLCASSLMAGGPSEQFFGPGTRLTVL.